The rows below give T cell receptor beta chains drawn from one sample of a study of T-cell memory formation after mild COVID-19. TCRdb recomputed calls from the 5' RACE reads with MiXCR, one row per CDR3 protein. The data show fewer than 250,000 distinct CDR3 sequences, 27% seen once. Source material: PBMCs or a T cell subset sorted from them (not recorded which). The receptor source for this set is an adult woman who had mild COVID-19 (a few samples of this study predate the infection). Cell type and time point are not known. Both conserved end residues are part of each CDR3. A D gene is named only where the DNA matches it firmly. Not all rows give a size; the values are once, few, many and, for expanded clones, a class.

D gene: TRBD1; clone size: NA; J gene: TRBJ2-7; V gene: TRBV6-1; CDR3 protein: CASSERQGSQSGNSYEQYF; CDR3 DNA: TGTGCCAGCAGTGAAAGACAGGGTAGCCAGTCCGGTAACTCCTACGAGCAGTACTTC
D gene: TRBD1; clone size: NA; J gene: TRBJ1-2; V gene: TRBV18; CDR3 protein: CASSPLPETGGYGYTF; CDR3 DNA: TGTGCCAGCTCACCACTCCCTGAGACAGGGGGGTATGGCTACACCTTC
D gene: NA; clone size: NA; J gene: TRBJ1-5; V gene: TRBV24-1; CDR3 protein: CATSDYEWPQHF; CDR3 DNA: TGTGCCACCAGTGATTATGAGTGGCCCCAGCATTTT
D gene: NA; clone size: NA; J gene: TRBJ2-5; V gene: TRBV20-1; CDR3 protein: CSALAEETQYF; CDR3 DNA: TGCAGTGCTTTAGCGGAAGAGACCCAGTACTTC
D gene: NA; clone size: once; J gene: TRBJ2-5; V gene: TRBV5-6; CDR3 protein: CASSDGGGGGGETQYF; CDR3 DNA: TGTGCCAGCAGCGACGGGGGCGGCGGAGGTGGGGAGACCCAGTACTTC
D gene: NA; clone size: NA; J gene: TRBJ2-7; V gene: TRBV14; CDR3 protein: CASSQHTTGPPDEQYF; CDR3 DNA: TGTGCCAGCAGCCAACACACGACAGGCCCCCCTGACGAGCAGTACTTC
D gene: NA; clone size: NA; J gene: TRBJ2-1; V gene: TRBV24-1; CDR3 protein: CATSDLQANEQFF; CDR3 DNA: TGTGCCACCAGTGATTTGCAGGCCAATGAGCAGTTCTTC
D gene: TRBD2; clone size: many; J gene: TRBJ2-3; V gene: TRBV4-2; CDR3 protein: CASSPLAGGPRDTQYF; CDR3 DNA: TGTGCCAGCAGCCCATTAGCGGGGGGGCCTCGGGATACGCAGTATTTT
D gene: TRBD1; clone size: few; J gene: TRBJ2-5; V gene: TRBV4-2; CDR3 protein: CASSQGDRTGDGETQYF; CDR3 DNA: TGTGCCAGCAGCCAAGGCGACCGAACAGGGGACGGGGAGACCCAGTACTTC
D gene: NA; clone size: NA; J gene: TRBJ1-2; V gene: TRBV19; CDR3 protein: CASSIEPNRRSGYTF; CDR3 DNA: TGTGCCAGTAGTATAGAGCCCAACAGGCGGAGTGGCTACACCTTC
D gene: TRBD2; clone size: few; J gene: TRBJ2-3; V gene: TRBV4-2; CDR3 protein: CASSQEASGGADTQYF; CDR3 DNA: TGTGCCAGCAGCCAAGAAGCTAGCGGGGGGGCCGATACGCAGTATTTT
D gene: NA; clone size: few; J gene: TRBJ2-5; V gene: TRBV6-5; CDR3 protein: CASSYSSGTFGTQYF; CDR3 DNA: TGTGCCAGCAGTTACTCCTCAGGGACCTTCGGGACCCAGTACTTC
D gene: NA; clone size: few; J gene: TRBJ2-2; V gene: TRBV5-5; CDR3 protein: CASSLRYKNTGELFF; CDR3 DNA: TGTGCCAGCAGCTTGCGTTATAAGAACACCGGGGAGCTGTTTTTT
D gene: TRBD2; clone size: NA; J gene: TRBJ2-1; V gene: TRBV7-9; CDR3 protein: CASSALSGTSPNEQFF; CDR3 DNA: TGTGCCAGCAGCGCGCTCTCGGGGACTAGCCCGAATGAGCAGTTCTTC
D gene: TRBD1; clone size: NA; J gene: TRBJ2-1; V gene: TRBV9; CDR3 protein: CASSEDRGNIWQFF; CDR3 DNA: TGTGCCAGCAGCGAGGACAGGGGAAACATTTGGCAGTTCTTC
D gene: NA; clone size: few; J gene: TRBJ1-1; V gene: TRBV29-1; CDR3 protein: CSVEDGTFEAFF; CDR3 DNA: TGCAGCGTTGAAGACGGGACTTTTGAAGCTTTCTTT